This section outlines one T cell receptor (beta chain) sequence together with its context. The antigen remains unidentified. Here immunoSEQ multiplex PCR was the method, and the copy in TCRdb shows in-frame clones only, minus some. The repertoire consists of approximately 130,000 clones, with about 93% occurring once and the leading ten covering 4% to 4.5%. This CDR3 is built from 17 residues. Looked up from germline, CDR1 is SEHNR and CDR2 is FQNEAQ (reference sequence). Trimming took 5 bases from V and 6 from J, leaving 22 bases between them. This specimen belongs to a study of T cell responses to AZD1222 COVID-19 vaccine. General study points: Baseline serostatus was positive in only six or seven AZD1222 recipients.

Source: peripheral blood, taken 28 days after the second dose of the MenACWY control vaccine. This clonotype originated in an adult who received the MenACWY meningococcal vaccine as a control. The gene calls are TRBV7-9 and TRBJ1-4; maybe TRBD1 (5 bases). CDR3 coding DNA: TGTGCCAGCAGCGTAACGGGGTTGGGGCCTTCCTATGAAAAACTGTTTTTT. Encoded protein: CASSVTGLGPSYEKLFF.